This is a list of T cell receptor beta chains from one sample in a study of cytomegalovirus exposure and HLA in healthy donors. This table comes from immunoSEQ multiplex PCR, and its TCRdb copy is limited to in-frame clones, with some not included. The sample records 140,000 or so clones, roughly 84% being singletons. The specimen was PBMCs. The receptors stem from a boy aged 2-9 years in good health and CMV-seronegative. Both conserved end residues are part of each CDR3. A D gene is named only where the DNA matches it firmly. Only some rows state a clone size, as once, few, many or a class for expanded clones.

D gene,J gene,clone size,V gene,CDR3 DNA,CDR3 protein
TRBD1,TRBJ1-5,.,TRBV4-1,TGCGCCAGCAGCCAAGGGTGGACAGGTAATCAGCCCCAGCATTTT,CASSQGWTGNQPQHF
.,TRBJ1-1,.,TRBV27,TGTGCCAGCAGTTTATTGGACAGGAACACTGAAGCTTTCTTT,CASSLLDRNTEAFF
.,TRBJ1-3,.,TRBV18,TGTGCCAGCTCACCGGGAAAACAGGGAACTGGAAACACCATATATTTT,CASSPGKQGTGNTIYF
.,TRBJ1-1,.,TRBV4-1,TGCGCCAGCAGCCAAGATGAGGTCTCGGAAGAAGCTTTCTTT,CASSQDEVSEEAFF
.,TRBJ1-5,.,TRBV6-1,TGTGCCACCCTAGTAGGGGCGAATCAGCCCCAGCATTTT,CATLVGANQPQHF
.,TRBJ1-3,.,TRBV29-1,TGCAGCGTTGAAGATCTAGGTGCTGGAAACACCATATATTTT,CSVEDLGAGNTIYF
TRBD1,TRBJ2-5,.,TRBV5-5,TGTGCCAGCAGCTATGACAGGGGGCGATTTGAGACCCAGTACTTC,CASSYDRGRFETQYF
TRBD1,TRBJ1-3,few,TRBV11-2,TGTGCCAGCAGCTTATCCTCGACAGGGACCTCTGGAAACACCATATATTTT,CASSLSSTGTSGNTIYF
TRBD2,TRBJ2-1,.,TRBV5-1,TGCGCCAGCGGACTAGCGAATGAGCAGTTCTTC,CASGLANEQFF
TRBD1,TRBJ2-7,.,TRBV19,TGTGCCAGTAGTGGGGAAGTTTGGACAGGCCTCTACGAGCAGTACTTC,CASSGEVWTGLYEQYF
.,TRBJ1-5,.,TRBV14,TGTGCCAGCAGCCAGGTCCGGCAGCCCCAGCATTTT,CASSQVRQPQHF
TRBD2,TRBJ2-1,.,TRBV29-1,TGCAGCGCTAGGAGCGGGAGGGGCAATGAGCAGTTCTTC,CSARSGRGNEQFF
.,TRBJ1-4,.,TRBV6-6,TGTGCCAGCAGTTACGAGAACCGAAAACTGTTTTTT,CASSYENRKLFF
TRBD2,TRBJ2-1,.,TRBV15,TGTGCCACCAGCAGAGATATGACCCCAGTCGGACTAGCGGGAGTTAATCTCCCCTACAATGAGCAGTTCTTC,CATSRDMTPVGLAGVNLPYNEQFF
.,TRBJ2-7,.,TRBV29-1,TGCAGCGCTGTGGGGGGAATCGACTCCTACGAGCAGTACTTC,CSAVGGIDSYEQYF
TRBD2,TRBJ2-1,.,TRBV5-3,TGTGCCAGAAGCCGGATGGATAGCGGGGACTCCTACAATGAGCAGTTCTTC,CARSRMDSGDSYNEQFF
.,TRBJ2-7,.,TRBV6-1,TGTGCCATCAGCGGGAAAGGGGGCCACGAGCAGTACTTC,CAISGKGGHEQYF
TRBD2,TRBJ2-5,.,TRBV4-1,TGCGCCAGCAGCCAAGAGGGAGGGCGGAGCGGGAGGCCCGCAGAGACCCAGTACTTC,CASSQEGGRSGRPAETQYF
TRBD1,TRBJ2-5,.,TRBV15,TGTGCCACCAGCAGAGGTTATGGTAGTCTGGACAGGGCCGAGACCCAGTACTTC,CATSRGYGSLDRAETQYF
.,TRBJ1-4,.,TRBV5-6,TGTGCCAGCAGCTTGTATCAATCAGGGCCTAATGAAAAACTGTTTTTT,CASSLYQSGPNEKLFF
TRBD2,TRBJ2-5,.,TRBV9,TGTGCCAGCAGCCCGGGGACTAGCGGGGGGCTTAAGACCCAGTACTTC,CASSPGTSGGLKTQYF
TRBD2,TRBJ2-1,once,TRBV27,TGTGCCAGCAGTTTAAGACTAGCGGTTTACAATGAGCAGTTCTTC,CASSLRLAVYNEQFF
TRBD2,TRBJ2-7,.,TRBV25-1,TGTGCCAGCAGTGGGACCCTTCTAGCGGTGGTTGCCGAGCAGTACTTC,CASSGTLLAVVAEQYF
.,TRBJ2-2,.,TRBV6-5,TGTGCCAGCAGTTTATATTACAGGGTCTTCACCGGGGAGCTGTTTTTT,CASSLYYRVFTGELFF
.,TRBJ2-2,.,TRBV19,TGTGCCAGTAAAAGGCAGGATGACACCGGGGAGCTGTTTTTT,CASKRQDDTGELFF
.,TRBJ2-7,.,TRBV4-2,TGTGCCAGCAGCCAAGGAGCCGGGGGGCGCTACGAGCAGTACTTC,CASSQGAGGRYEQYF
.,TRBJ1-2,once,TRBV20-1,TGCAGTGCAATTACAGGTGGCTACACCTTC,CSAITGGYTF
.,TRBJ2-7,once,TRBV9,TGTGCCAGCAGCGTAGGCCAGGGTTTCCGCTACGAGCAGTACTTC,CASSVGQGFRYEQYF
TRBD1,TRBJ1-1,.,TRBV5-8,TGTGCCAGCAGCCCGGGACAGTACACTGAAGCTTTCTTT,CASSPGQYTEAFF
TRBD1,TRBJ2-3,.,TRBV10-3,TGTGCCATCAGCCCAAGTACGGACAGGGGACGAGCGCAGTATTTT,CAISPSTDRGRAQYF
.,TRBJ2-6,.,TRBV19,TGTGCCAGTCTCCCGGGACATGTATACTCTGGGGCCAACGTCCTGACTTTC,CASLPGHVYSGANVLTF
.,TRBJ2-7,.,TRBV5-1,TGCGCCAGCAGCTTCTACGAGCAGTACTTC,CASSFYEQYF
.,TRBJ2-5,once,TRBV9,TGTGCCAGCAGCGTTTCGGCAAGCGGATACGCCCAAGAGACCCAGTACTTC,CASSVSASGYAQETQYF
.,TRBJ2-1,.,TRBV25-1,TGTGCCAGCAGTGAATACCGGGGAAATGAGCAGTTCTTC,CASSEYRGNEQFF
.,TRBJ1-1,few,TRBV30,TGTGCCTGGAGAATAAACAGCGGCTCTGAAGCTTTCTTT,CAWRINSGSEAFF
TRBD2,TRBJ2-3,.,TRBV11-1,TGTGCCAGCAGCTTAGACTGGCTTCGGGGGGGGAGCACAGATACGCAGTATTTT,CASSLDWLRGGSTDTQYF
TRBD1,TRBJ1-6,.,TRBV9,TGCGCCAGCAGCGCTGGGACAGCACGGGGTTCACCCCTCCACTTT,CASSAGTARGSPLHF
TRBD2,TRBJ2-5,.,TRBV18,TGTGCCAGCGCAACCCGGGGGGGCGCGGGTTATACAACCCAGTACTTC,CASATRGGAGYTTQYF
.,TRBJ2-1,.,TRBV20-1,TGCAGTGCGCCGGTCAATGAGCAGTTCTTC,CSAPVNEQFF
.,TRBJ1-1,.,TRBV9,TGTGCCAGCAGCGTAGTGACAGAAGGTGAGGCTTTCTTT,CASSVVTEGEAFF
TRBD1,TRBJ1-2,.,TRBV5-1,TGCGCCAGCAGCTCTACAGGGGGAAACTATGGCTACACCTTC,CASSSTGGNYGYTF
.,TRBJ2-1,.,TRBV7-6,TGTGCCAGCAGCTGGCAGGGCCCAGGGAATGAGCAGTTCTTC,CASSWQGPGNEQFF